This T cell receptor (beta chain) came from a study of response to subunit inactivated influenza vaccine. TCRdb re-called the RT-PCR reads with MiXCR, one entry per CDR3 protein. In the table there are around 300,000 distinct CDR3 sequences, roughly 22% of which are singletons. Study results and limitations: Few additional T cells are recruited per seasonal influenza vaccination, authors suggested.

CDR1 is ENHRY, CDR2 SYGVKD, per germline. The CDR3 loop spans 11 amino acids. Trimming removed 3 bases from V and 5 bases from J, with 5 bases in between. In the case of this clonotype: The antigen is undetermined.

This chain connects TRBV10-3 to TRBJ2-7; D ambiguous. Sequenced material: PBMCs from blood, taken about 19 months after vaccination. The clonotype comes from a man in his fifties or sixties who received an inactivated influenza vaccine. CDR3 in amino acids: CAISEGHEQYF. The CDR3 region has the DNA TGTGCCATCAGTGAAGGCCACGAGCAGTACTTC.